The entry that follows covers one T cell receptor (beta chain) sequence. Its antigen is currently unknown. This record comes from a study of blood T cells in healthy people across ages. Overall study findings and caveats: Age advanced and TCR beta diversity per million T cells fell, roughly linearly.

Using a J-beta primer mix together with a sample-barcoded 5' primer, a second PCR was run for roughly 7 to 11 cycles. Each CDR3 protein gets one entry after TCRdb re-called the 5' RACE reads with MiXCR. The sample holds about 1.8 million distinct CDR3 sequences; about 50% are singletons and the top ten take around 2.1%. Germline V gives CDR1 SGHDN, CDR2 FVKESK. The junction had 9 bases not matched to a gene; V was cut back by 4 bases and J by 1 base. The CDR3 is made up of 16 amino acids. This sequence joins TRBV14 and TRBJ2-7; 8 positions match TRBD1. The sequence was collected from a woman in her thirties or forties in good health. Sequencing used blood. CDR3 residues: CASSRLGQGLSYEQYF. For the CDR3, the DNA is TGTGCCAGCAGCCGTTTAGGACAGGGTTTATCCTACGAGCAGTACTTC.